This T cell receptor (beta chain) was captured in a study of T cell changes during pregnancy in multiple sclerosis. TCRdb's table, derived via immunoSEQ multiplex PCR, lists solely in-frame clones and lacks some. Here the sample spans about 74,000 clones, approximately 91% being singletons. This CDR3 region has 16 residues. Trimming removed 1 base from V and 6 bases from J; junction bases left unmatched: 10. Germline V CDR1 and CDR2: MNHEY, SMNVEV (reference sequence). The chain has TRBV27 and TRBJ1-2; 8 bases line up with TRBD1. The receptor was derived from a female donor with multiple sclerosis, enrolled in a pregnancy study. Sequences were derived from peripheral blood, sampled in the third trimester of pregnancy. CDR3: CASSLFPSDRVDGYTF. The DNA of the CDR3 is TGTGCCAGCAGTTTATTTCCCTCGGACAGGGTTGATGGCTACACCTTC.